Here is one T cell receptor (beta chain) with its context. This sample is drawn from a study of blood T cell repertoires in COVID-19. How the authors handled the data: Amplification of reference gene primers was used by the study to estimate nucleated cell counts. Measured with immunoSEQ multiplex PCR; TCRdb has only the in-frame clones, and not every one. For V, J and clone size, that table is used; D and trimming come from the DNA. The table has under 300,000 clones, under 95% seen once; the top ten hold around 2%. Between the trimmed V and J ends, which lost 4 bases and 2 bases, there was a span of 8 bases. This CDR3 has 13 amino acids. CDR1 SGHTA and CDR2 FQGNSA come from the germline V gene.

This chain joins TRBV7-2 and TRBJ1-2; possible D gene TRBD1, 5 bases. This TCR was recovered from a woman aged 18-29 years who had recovered from COVID-19. Sequenced sample: PBMCs or T cells enriched from blood (not recorded which). Written as DNA, the CDR3 is TGTGCCAGCAGCTGGAGACAGAACTATGGCTACACCTTC. This encodes CASSWRQNYGYTF.